The 22 T cell receptor beta chains below come from one sample, sequenced in a study of CD8 T cells in ankylosing spondylitis. TCRdb itself ran the 5' RACE reads through MiXCR, one entry per CDR3 protein. The top ten hold 21% of the sample, which has 200,000 to 250,000 distinct CDR3 sequences, roughly 10% seen once. The sequenced material came from blood, either unsorted or a sorted T cell fraction (not recorded which). Receptors were obtained from a male donor with ankylosing spondylitis or in good health (not recorded which).

The chain recombines TRBV12-3 or TRBV12-4 with TRBJ2-3, with TRBD2 identical over 8 bases. The ends lost 7 bases at V and 2 bases at J; junction bases unmatched: 8. The CDR3 is made up of 15 amino acids. The CDR3 DNA reads as TGTGCCAGCACCCTAGACGGGGGGGTCACAGATACGCAGTATTTT. Amino acids: CASTLDGGVTDTQYF.

The chain has TRBV15 and TRBJ2-3; D remains unclear. V lost 3 bases and J lost 5, with 12 bases in between. This CDR3 region has 14 residues. The germline CDR1 and CDR2 sequences are LNHNV and YYDKDF (reference sequence). CDR3 region: CATSSNQKVDTQYF. CDR3 coding DNA: TGTGCCACCAGCAGTAACCAGAAGGTAGATACGCAGTATTTT.

This clonotype was observed at least ten times. The V and J genes are TRBV20-1 and TRBJ1-4; no definite D call. This CDR3 region has 13 residues. Trimming pared 3 bases from V and 4 bases from J, leaving 9 bases between. CDR1 DFQATT and CDR2 SNEGSKA come from the germline V gene (reference sequence). In nucleotides, the CDR3 is TGCAGTGCTAGTCTCAGATTTAATGAAAAACTGTTTTTT. Translated, it gives CSASLRFNEKLFF.

The V call is TRBV5-1, the J call TRBJ2-5; the match to TRBD2 covers 8 bases. With 0 bases clipped from V and 2 bases from J, the junction kept 6 bases outside the gene matches. Germline assignment: CDR1 SGHRS and CDR2 YFSETQ. The CDR3 is made up of 16 amino acids. CDR3 region: CASSLEERGPQETQYF. CDR3 DNA: TGCGCCAGCAGCTTGGAGGAGCGGGGGCCTCAAGAGACCCAGTACTTC. The full variable domain, its missing parts supplied by reference TRBV5-1 and TRBJ2-5, is KAGVTQTPRYLIKTRGQQVTLSCSPISGHRSVSWYQQTPGQGLQFLFEYFSETQRNKGNFPGRFSGRQFSNSRSEMNVSTLELGDSALYLCASSLEERGPQETQYFGPGTRLLVL.

Comments on this clonotype: At one of its ends the junction is not consistent with the germline gene, which may arise from a read error. The genes are TRBV3-1 and TRBJ1-2; 11 bases align to TRBD1. The CDR3 runs to 14 residues. From germline, CDR1 is LGHDT and CDR2 YNNKEL (reference sequence). The CDR3 loop reads CASTGQGAGYGYPF. CDR3 in DNA: TGTGCCAGCACCGGACAGGGGGCCGGCTATGGCTACCCCTTC.

Many counts were recorded for this clonotype. The chain recombines TRBV20-1 with TRBJ2-1; D is perhaps TRBD1 or TRBD2 (5 bases each). V was shortened by 3 bases and J by 0 bases, with 9 bases between the two germline ends. Germline V gene data show CDR1 as DFQATT and CDR2 as SNEGSKA (reference sequence). This CDR3 spans 14 amino acids. In nucleotides, the CDR3 is TGCAGTGCTAGTGAGGGGTCCTCCTACAATGAGCAGTTCTTC. This translates into CSASEGSSYNEQFF.

The table lists this clonotype with many counts. J is TRBJ1-6 and V is TRBV20-1, with a tentative D call TRBD1 (6 bases). The CDR3 has 16 residues. V was pared by 5 bases and J by 5 bases, with 19 bases between. Germline CDR1 and CDR2: DFQATT and SNEGSKA (reference sequence). The CDR3 spells CSAEGGAGGNNSPLHF. CDR3 DNA: TGCAGTGCTGAAGGGGGAGCAGGCGGGAATAATTCACCCCTCCACTTT.

This clonotype was seen ten or more times. The rearrangement links TRBV29-1 to TRBJ2-2; D possibly corresponds to TRBD1 (6 bases). The V end lost 5 bases, the J end lost 3 bases, and 19 bases lay between the germline ends. The CDR3 is made up of 16 amino acids. The V gene's germline CDR1 is SQVTM and CDR2 ANQGSEA. CDR3 residues: CSVRPTGFSDTGELFF. In DNA, the CDR3 is TGCAGCGTTCGACCCACAGGGTTTTCCGACACCGGGGAGCTGTTTTTT.

The table lists this clonotype with many counts. The chain joins TRBV21-1 to TRBJ2-1; the table's D call of TRBD2 was not tested on the DNA. TRBV21-1 is tagged as a pseudogene. The CDR3 spans 21 residues. Written as DNA, the CDR3 is TGTGCCAGCAGCCCCCCGGTGCTAGCGGGGGGGCGAGTAAAGTTAAACAATGAGCAGTTCTTC. As protein: CASSPPVLAGGRVKLNNEQFF.

There are many counts of this clonotype. The V call is TRBV4-2, the J call TRBJ1-5; TRBD1 matches at 7 bases. The V and J ends lost 6 bases and 3 bases, in that order; junction bases with no gene match: 8. Per germline, CDR1 LGHNA and CDR2 YNFKEQ. The CDR3 is 15 amino acids. In DNA, the CDR3 is TGTGCCAGCAGGCAGGCCGGGACAGACAATCAGCCCCAGCATTTT. Amino acids: CASRQAGTDNQPQHF.

This clonotype was picked up many times. V gene TRBV7-2 combines with J gene TRBJ2-3; no clear D gene. The V end was cut by 6 bases, the J end by 3 bases, with 4 bases between. The CDR3 extends over 11 amino acids. CDR1 is SGHTA, CDR2 FQGNSA, per germline. In nucleotides, the CDR3 is TGTGCCAGCAGGCGGACAGATACGCAGTATTTT. As protein: CASRRTDTQYF.

Ten or more counts support this clonotype. V and J are TRBV5-1 and TRBJ2-7, with 11 bases identical to TRBD2. V dropped 5 bases and J dropped 7; count of bases not matched to a gene: 11. CDR3 size: 15 residues. The V gene's germline CDR1 is SGHRS and CDR2 YFSETQ. This CDR3 is CASSLLSGGAYEQYF. The CDR3, as DNA: TGCGCCAGCAGTCTCCTTAGCGGGGGGGCTTATGAGCAGTACTTC.

Here the CDR3 DNA reads TGTGCCAGCACCGCAGGGAGGGGGGCTAACTATGGCTACACCTTC. Translation gives CASTAGRGANYGYTF. V gene TRBV6-1 combines with J gene TRBJ1-2; D possibly corresponds to TRBD1 (6 bases). Trimming cost V 7 bases and J 0 bases, with 15 bases left between them. The CDR3 consists of 15 residues. Germline CDR1 is MNHNS and CDR2 is SASEGT.

This clonotype occurred a few times. The chain recombines TRBV29-1 with TRBJ2-5; possible D gene TRBD2, 5 bases. The CDR3 is 13 amino acids. Germline assignment: CDR1 SQVTM and CDR2 ANQGSEA. V gave up 8 bases and J gave up 1 base, with 14 bases separating them. The DNA of the CDR3 is TGCAGCTTCGGGATCCTCCTCCAAGAGACCCAGTACTTC. This codes for CSFGILLQETQYF.

This clonotype has at least ten counts. The chain employs TRBV10-3 and TRBJ1-1; possibly TRBD1 for D (5 bases). Germline-derived CDR1 and CDR2 are ENHRY and SYGVKD. Trimming shortened V by 9 bases and J by 0 bases, and 17 bases separated the two germline ends. The CDR3 is made up of 15 amino acids. Written as DNA, the CDR3 is TGTGCCATGAGCAGAACGGAGGGGATGAACACTGAAGCTTTCTTT. Translating gives CAMSRTEGMNTEAFF.

In its sample, this clonotype was seen a few times. The rearrangement links TRBV29-1 to TRBJ1-1; no clear D gene. V gave up 1 base and J gave up 11 bases, with 14 bases separating them. The CDR3 covers 12 residues. Germline V gene data show CDR1 as SQVTM and CDR2 as ANQGSEA. For the CDR3, the DNA is TGCAGCGTTGAAGCGGTAGGGTTGGCCGCTTTCTTT. Amino acids: CSVEAVGLAAFF.

The CDR3 here is CASSSGRGFQPQHF. For the CDR3, the DNA is TGTGCCAGCAGCTCCGGTAGAGGGTTTCAGCCCCAGCATTTT. The chain uses TRBV27 and TRBJ1-5; D is undetermined. The CDR3 has 14 residues. Per germline, CDR1 MNHEY and CDR2 SMNVEV (reference sequence). V was trimmed by 6 bases and J by 6 bases, leaving 15 bases between them.

This clonotype came up many times. The chain is built from TRBV12-3 or TRBV12-4 and TRBJ1-1; TRBD1 matches at 7 bases. The length of the CDR3 is 12 residues. Trimming took 7 bases from V and 6 from J; bases not matched to a gene: 5. The CDR3 loop reads CASNRGYPEAFF. In DNA form, the CDR3 reads TGTGCCAGCAACAGGGGTTACCCTGAAGCTTTCTTT.

This clonotype has at least ten counts. The CDR3 spells CASSLTAGKETQYF. In DNA, the CDR3 is TGTGCCAGCAGCTTAACGGCAGGGAAAGAGACCCAGTACTTC. The chain carries TRBV5-6 and TRBJ2-5, with TRBD1 as a possible D gene (5 bases). Trimming removed 2 bases from V and 3 bases from J, with 11 bases in between. CDR1 is SGHDT and CDR2 is YYEEEE in the germline V gene. CDR3 length equals 14 residues.

The rearrangement uses TRBV29-1 and TRBJ1-4; D ambiguous. The CDR3 runs to 13 residues. Germline V gives CDR1 SQVTM, CDR2 ANQGSEA. Trimming cost V 6 bases and J 5 bases, with 13 bases left between them. The CDR3 DNA is TGCAGCGTCTCCGGGAGAGGGAATGAAAAACTGTTTTTT. Translating gives CSVSGRGNEKLFF.

Many counts were recorded for this clonotype. CDR3 nucleotides: TGTGCCAGCAGTGGCCCTGGGGATACGCAGTATTTT. Protein sequence: CASSGPGDTQYF. The chain has TRBV6-4 and TRBJ2-3; D gene uncertain. The CDR3 has 12 amino acids. Deletions cut 4 bases from V and 6 bases from J, with 8 bases between. CDR1 MRHNA and CDR2 SNTAGT come from the germline V gene.

The chain combines TRBV3-1 with TRBJ2-5, with 12 bases identical to TRBD2. The CDR3 extends over 19 amino acids. The V gene's germline CDR1 is LGHDT and CDR2 YNNKEL (reference sequence). With 8 bases clipped from V and 4 bases from J, the junction kept 20 bases outside the gene matches. The CDR3 loop reads CASCRATGLAGGQGETQYF. The CDR3 region has the DNA TGTGCCAGCTGTCGGGCAACAGGGCTAGCGGGGGGGCAAGGAGAGACCCAGTACTTC.